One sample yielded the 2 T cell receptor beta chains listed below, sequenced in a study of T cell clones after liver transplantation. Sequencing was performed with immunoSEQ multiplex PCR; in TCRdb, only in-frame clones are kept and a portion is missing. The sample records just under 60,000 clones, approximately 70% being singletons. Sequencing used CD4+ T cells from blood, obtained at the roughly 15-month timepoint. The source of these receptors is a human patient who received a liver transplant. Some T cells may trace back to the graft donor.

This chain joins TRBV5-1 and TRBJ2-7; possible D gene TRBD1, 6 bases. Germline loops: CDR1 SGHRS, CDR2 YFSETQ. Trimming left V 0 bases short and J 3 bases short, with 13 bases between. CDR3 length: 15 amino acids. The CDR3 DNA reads TGCGCCAGCAGCTTGGAATCAGGGGCGGTCTACGAGCAGTACGTC. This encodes CASSLESGAVYEQYV.

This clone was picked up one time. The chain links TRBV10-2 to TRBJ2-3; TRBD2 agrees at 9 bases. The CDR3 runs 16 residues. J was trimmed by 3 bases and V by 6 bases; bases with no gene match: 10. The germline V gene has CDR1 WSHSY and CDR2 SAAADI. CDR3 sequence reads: CASRAYSGSGTDTQYF. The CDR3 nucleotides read TGCGCCAGCAGGGCCTATAGCGGGAGTGGTACAGATACGCAGTATTTT.